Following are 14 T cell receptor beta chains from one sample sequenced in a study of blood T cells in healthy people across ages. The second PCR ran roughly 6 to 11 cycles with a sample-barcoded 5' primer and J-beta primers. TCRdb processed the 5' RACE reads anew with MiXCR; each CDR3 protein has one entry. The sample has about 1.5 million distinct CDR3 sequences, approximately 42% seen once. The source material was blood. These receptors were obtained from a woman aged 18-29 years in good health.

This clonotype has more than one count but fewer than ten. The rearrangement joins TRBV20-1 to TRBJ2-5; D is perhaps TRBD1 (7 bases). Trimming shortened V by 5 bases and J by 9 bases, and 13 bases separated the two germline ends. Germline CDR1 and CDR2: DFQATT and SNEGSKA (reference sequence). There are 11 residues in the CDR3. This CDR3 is CSAVDREAQYF. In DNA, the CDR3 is TGCAGTGCTGTAGACAGGGAGGCCCAGTACTTC.

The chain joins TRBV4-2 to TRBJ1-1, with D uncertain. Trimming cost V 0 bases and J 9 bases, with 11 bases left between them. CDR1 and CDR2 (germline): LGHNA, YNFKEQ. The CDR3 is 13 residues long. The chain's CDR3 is CASSQEGGDKAFF. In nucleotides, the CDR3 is TGTGCCAGCAGCCAAGAGGGAGGAGATAAAGCTTTCTTT.

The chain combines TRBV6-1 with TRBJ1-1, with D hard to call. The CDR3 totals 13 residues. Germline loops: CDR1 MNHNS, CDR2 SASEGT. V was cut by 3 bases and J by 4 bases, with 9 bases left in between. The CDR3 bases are TGTGCCAGCAGTGAGCGGTTCCCCACTGAAGCTTTCTTT. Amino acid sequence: CASSERFPTEAFF.

Here the CDR3 DNA reads TGTGCCACCAGCAGAGATTGGACAGTTGAAAAACTGTTTTTT. It specifies CATSRDWTVEKLFF. The V gene is TRBV15, the J gene TRBJ1-4, with D possibly matching TRBD1 (6 bases). CDR3 length: 14 amino acids. The germline V gene encodes CDR1 LNHNV and CDR2 YYDKDF (reference sequence). V was clipped by 0 bases and J by 7 bases, with 9 bases between them.

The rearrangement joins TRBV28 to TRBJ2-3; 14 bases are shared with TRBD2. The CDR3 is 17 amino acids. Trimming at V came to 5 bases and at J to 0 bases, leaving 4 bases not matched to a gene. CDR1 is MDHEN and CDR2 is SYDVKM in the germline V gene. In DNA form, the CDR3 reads TGTGCCAGCAGTAAGGGACTAGCGGGAGCTAGCACAGATACGCAGTATTTT. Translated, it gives CASSKGLAGASTDTQYF.

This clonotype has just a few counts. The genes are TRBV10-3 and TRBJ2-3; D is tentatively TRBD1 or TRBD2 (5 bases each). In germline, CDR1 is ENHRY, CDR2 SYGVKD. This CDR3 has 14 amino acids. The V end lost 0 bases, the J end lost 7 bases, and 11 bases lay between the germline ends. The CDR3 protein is CAISESTRGYTQYF. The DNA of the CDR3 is TGTGCCATCAGTGAGTCGACCCGGGGCTATACGCAGTATTTT.

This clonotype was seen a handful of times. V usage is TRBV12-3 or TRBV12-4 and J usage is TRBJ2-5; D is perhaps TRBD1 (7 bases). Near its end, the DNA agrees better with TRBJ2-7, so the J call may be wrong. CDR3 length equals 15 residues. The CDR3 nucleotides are TGTGCCAGCAGTCCCTGGGCGGGGACAGTGAACGAGCAGTACTTC. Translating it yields CASSPWAGTVNEQYF.

The CDR3 nucleotides read TGTGCCAGCAGGCCTACTAGCGGGGGGTTCACCGGGGAGCTGTTTTTT. It translates to CASRPTSGGFTGELFF. The rearrangement uses TRBV7-2 and TRBJ2-2; 12 nucleotides align to TRBD2. This CDR3 comprises 16 residues. Germline values: CDR1 SGHTA, CDR2 FQGNSA. V shed 6 bases and J 4 bases; nucleotides not matched to a gene: 6.

CDR3 bases: TGCGCCAGCAGCCAAGATAGCACTTACAATGAGCAGTACTTC. Translated: CASSQDSTYNEQYF. V is TRBV4-3 and J is TRBJ2-7, with D hard to call. Per germline, CDR1 LGHNA and CDR2 YSLEER. Trimming left V 0 bases short and J 7 bases short, with 13 bases between. The CDR3 has 14 residues.

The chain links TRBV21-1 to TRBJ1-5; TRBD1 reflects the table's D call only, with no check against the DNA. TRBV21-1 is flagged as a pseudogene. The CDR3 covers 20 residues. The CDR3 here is CASSKANGGTGEFSNQPQHF. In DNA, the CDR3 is TGTGCCAGCAGCAAAGCCAATGGGGGGACAGGAGAGTTTAGCAATCAGCCCCAGCATTTT.

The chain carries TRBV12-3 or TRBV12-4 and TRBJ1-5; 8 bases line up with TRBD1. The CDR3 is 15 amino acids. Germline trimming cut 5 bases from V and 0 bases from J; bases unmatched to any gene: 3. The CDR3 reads CASSGDRYSNQPQHF. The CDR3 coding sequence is TGTGCCAGCAGTGGGGACAGGTATAGCAATCAGCCCCAGCATTTT.

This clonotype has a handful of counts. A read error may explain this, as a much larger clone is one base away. CDR3 nucleotides: TGTGCCAGCAGCTTCATCGACAATGAGCAGTTCTTC. As protein: CASSFIDNEQFF. The chain uses TRBV7-2 and TRBJ2-1; D ambiguous. V was shortened by 3 bases and J by 5 bases, with 5 bases between the two germline ends. CDR3 length equals 12 residues. The germline V gene has CDR1 SGHTA and CDR2 FQGNSA.

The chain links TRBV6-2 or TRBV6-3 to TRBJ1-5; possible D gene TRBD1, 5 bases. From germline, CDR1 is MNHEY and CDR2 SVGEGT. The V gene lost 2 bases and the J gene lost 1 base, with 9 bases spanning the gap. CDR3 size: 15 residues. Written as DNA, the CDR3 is TGTGCCAGCAGTTACAGGGGCCGGAGCAATCAGCCCCAGCATTTT. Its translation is CASSYRGRSNQPQHF.

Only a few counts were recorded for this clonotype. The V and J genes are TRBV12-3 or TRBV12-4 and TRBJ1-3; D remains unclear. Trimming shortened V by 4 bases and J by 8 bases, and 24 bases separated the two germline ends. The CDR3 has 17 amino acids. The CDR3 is CASSSRTRQRMGDTIYF. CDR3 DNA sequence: TGTGCCAGCAGTTCAAGGACCCGACAACGGATGGGAGACACCATATATTTT.